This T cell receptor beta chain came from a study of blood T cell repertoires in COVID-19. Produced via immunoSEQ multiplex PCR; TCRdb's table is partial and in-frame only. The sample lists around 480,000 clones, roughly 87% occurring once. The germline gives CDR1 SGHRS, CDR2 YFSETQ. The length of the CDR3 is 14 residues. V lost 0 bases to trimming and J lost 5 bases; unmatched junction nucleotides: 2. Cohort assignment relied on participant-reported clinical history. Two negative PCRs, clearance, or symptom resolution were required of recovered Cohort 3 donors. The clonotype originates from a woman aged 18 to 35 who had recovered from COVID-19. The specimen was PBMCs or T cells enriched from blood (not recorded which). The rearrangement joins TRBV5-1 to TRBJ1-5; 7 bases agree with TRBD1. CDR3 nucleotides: TGCGCCAGCAGCTTGGGGGACAGTCATCAGCCCCAGCATTTT. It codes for CASSLGDSHQPQHF.